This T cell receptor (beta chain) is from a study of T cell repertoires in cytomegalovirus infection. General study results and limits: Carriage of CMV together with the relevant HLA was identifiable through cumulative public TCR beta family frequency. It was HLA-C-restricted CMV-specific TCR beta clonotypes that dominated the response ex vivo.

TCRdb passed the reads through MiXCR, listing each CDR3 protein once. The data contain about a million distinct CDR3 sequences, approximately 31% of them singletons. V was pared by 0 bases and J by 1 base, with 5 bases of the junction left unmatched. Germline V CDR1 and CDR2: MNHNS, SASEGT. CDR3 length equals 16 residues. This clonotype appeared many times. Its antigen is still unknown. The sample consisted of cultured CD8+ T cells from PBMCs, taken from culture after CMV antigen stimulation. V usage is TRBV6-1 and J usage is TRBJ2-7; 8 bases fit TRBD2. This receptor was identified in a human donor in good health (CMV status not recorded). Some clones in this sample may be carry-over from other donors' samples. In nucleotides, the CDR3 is TGTGCCAGCAGTGAAGCTAGCGGGGTAAGGTCCTACGAGCAGTACGTC. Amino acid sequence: CASSEASGVRSYEQYV.